This TCR beta chain was found in a study of blood T cell repertoires in COVID-19 (dated by TCRdb to 2018 to 2021). As for the study more broadly: The collaborator samples originated in the United States, Italy and Spain and spanned the acute and convalescent phases of COVID-19. The samples were drawn from the first 160 participants of the ongoing ImmuneRACE study and from over 950 subjects provided by 6 global collaborators. The prospective study material was composed of cDNA or gDNA derived from T cells, B-cell-depleted T cells, or PBMCs. The dataset comprised deeply sampled blood TCRbeta repertoires from subjects exposed to, actively infected with, or recovered from COVID-19. The repertoires were made available in a free public database intended to serve as a resource for research on the immune response to SARS-CoV-2. Where available, HLA class I and class II types were taken from metadata supplied by the sample provider and were not determined by assay-based typing. A de-identified subject ID, COVID-19 status, age in years and sex were almost always included in the sample metadata.

TCRbeta CDR3 regions were amplified from genomic DNA by means of the immunoSEQ Assay, a bias-controlled multiplex PCR. The authors' analysis ran thus. Nucleated cell counts per sample were estimated from amplification of reference gene primers within the assay. Sequence reads were collapsed and filtered to measure the absolute abundance of every unique TCRbeta CDR3 rearrangement. For each sample, productive Simpson clonality was calculated by taking the square root of Simpson's diversity index across productive rearrangements. Held by TCRdb, this immuneACCESS table contains in-frame sequences only and omits some clones. Under half of the omission traces to an unresolved V gene where checked; the cause of the rest is unknown. The D gene and trimming were derived from the DNA, and the V and J assignments and clone size from that table. The sample contains 400,000 to 450,000 clones, 80% to 90% of them found a single time. The biggest ten clones account for 0.8% to 0.9% of the sample.

In Seattle, one collaborating source enrolled patients while the infection was active and tracked those patients longitudinally over the course of disease. Collaborating institutions collected whole blood in K2EDTA tubes following their own protocols. For TCRbeta analysis, collaborators shipped samples in one of three forms: frozen whole blood, isolated PBMCs, or DNA extracted from either of those sample types. A word on this clone: No cognate antigen has been identified for it. Per-base qualities were not stored, and no clone one base away is much larger.

The paper as a whole reports these results and caveats: The quantity of clinical and demographic metadata differed by source and by participant and was supplied without curation.

V is trimmed back by 1 base and J by 2 bases, and the junction contains 8 bases that no gene match accounts for. CDR1 and CDR2 are read off the germline V gene as SGHNT and YENEEA. Inclusive of the bounding cysteine and phenylalanine, the CDR3 is 17 residues long. Solely the CDR3 DNA is kept, with 51 bases framed from the first base. The V gene is TRBV11-3 and the J gene is TRBJ2-1, with TRBD2 identical over 7 junction bases. Sequencing used peripheral blood. The TCR originated in a man between 18 and 35 years old with COVID-19, enrolled during active disease. This receptor has the CDR3 CASSLVLGLGPYNEQFF. The nucleotide sequence reads as follows: TGTGCCAGCAGCTTAGTCCTAGGACTAGGCCCCTACAATGAGCAGTTCTTC.